Shown below are 3 T cell receptor beta chains from a single sample sequenced in a study of cytomegalovirus exposure and HLA in healthy donors. The study ran its PCR with 60 Vbeta and 13 Jbeta primers. Generated by immunoSEQ multiplex PCR, the TCRdb table keeps only in-frame clones and is missing some. The table shows about 100,000 clones, with 70% occurring only once. The sequenced sample was PBMCs. Receptor source: a man between 40 and 49 years old in good health and CMV-seropositive.

The genes are TRBV28 and TRBJ1-5; 9 positions match TRBD1. The CDR3 length is 14 residues. V dropped 2 bases and J dropped 6; count of bases not matched to a gene: 2. Germline CDR1 reads MDHEN; CDR2 reads SYDVKM. The chain's CDR3 is CASSLGTGIQPQHF. Here the CDR3 DNA reads TGTGCCAGCAGTTTAGGGACAGGGATTCAGCCCCAGCATTTT.

This clone was seen more than once but under ten times. V gene TRBV6-1 combines with J gene TRBJ1-3; D is uncertain. The CDR3 consists of 15 residues. CDR1 MNHNS and CDR2 SASEGT come from the germline V gene. V lost 7 bases and J lost 0, with 13 bases in between. CDR3 coding DNA: TGTGCCAGCAAGGGAGGCATCGTCTCTGGAAACACCATATATTTT. It codes for CASKGGIVSGNTIYF.

The chain couples TRBV2 to TRBJ2-3, with TRBD2 matching over 9 bases. CDR3 length: 15 residues. CDR1 is SNHLY and CDR2 is FYNNEI in the germline V gene. Losses at the gene ends were 2 bases for V and 3 bases for J; bases not matched to a gene: 3. The CDR3 DNA follows: TGTGCCAGCAGTGAAACGCTAGCGGGAACAGATACGCAGTATTTT. As protein: CASSETLAGTDTQYF. Full variable domain (missing parts from reference TRBV2 and TRBJ2-3): EPEVTQTPSHQVTQMGQEVILRCVPISNHLYFYWYRQILGQKVEFLVSFYNNEISEKSEIFDDQFSVERPDGSNFTLKIRSTKLEDSAMYFCASSETLAGTDTQYFGPGTRLTVL.